These 25 T cell receptor beta chains were all obtained from the same sample, sequenced in a study of high-grade serous ovarian cancer treatment subgroups. The tumor samples were collected prior to definitive surgery or chemotherapy. Generated by immunoSEQ multiplex PCR, the TCRdb table keeps only in-frame clones and is missing some. Of around 5,000 clones listed, about 60% are singletons. Sequencing was performed on tumor tissue. These TCRs come from a human donor with high-grade serous ovarian cancer.

The chain employs TRBV6-6 and TRBJ2-1; D may be TRBD1 or TRBD2 (5 bases each). CDR3 length: 15 residues. Per germline, CDR1 MNHNY and CDR2 SVGAGI (reference sequence). Trimming cost V 0 bases and J 7 bases, with 13 bases left between them. The CDR3 loop is CASSYSGTRGNEQFF. The CDR3 DNA is TGTGCCAGCAGTTACTCAGGGACGAGAGGGAATGAGCAGTTCTTC.

J is TRBJ1-1 and V is TRBV7-6; D perhaps matches TRBD1 (5 bases). CDR1 is SGHVS, CDR2 FNYEAQ, per germline. V lost 2 bases to trimming and J lost 5 bases, with 12 bases between them. There are 14 residues in the CDR3. CDR3 nucleotide sequence: TGTGCCAGCAGCTTAATTGACAGTGGGACTGAAGCTTTCTTT. It specifies CASSLIDSGTEAFF.

The V call is TRBV19, the J call TRBJ2-7; perhaps D is TRBD1 or TRBD2 (5 bases each). Trimming stripped 6 bases from V and 5 bases from J, with 20 bases between. Germline assignment: CDR1 LNHDA and CDR2 SQIVND (reference sequence). This CDR3 has 15 residues. The CDR3 reads CASRSAAGSFHEQYF. In DNA, the CDR3 is TGTGCCAGTAGGTCAGCTGCAGGGAGTTTCCACGAGCAGTACTTC.

This clone was seen more than once but under ten times. This chain connects TRBV7-3 to TRBJ1-1, with TRBD1 as a possible D gene (6 bases). This CDR3 is 13 amino acids long. Germline CDR1 reads SGHTA; CDR2 reads FQGTGA. The V and J ends lost 4 bases and 10 bases respectively, with 16 bases between them. The CDR3 loop reads CASSSAPGQRAFF. The DNA of the CDR3 is TGTGCCAGCAGCTCCGCCCCGGGACAACGAGCTTTCTTT. Combining the CDR3 with reference TRBV7-3 and TRBJ1-1 gives the whole variable domain GAGVSQTPSNKVTEKGKYVELRCDPISGHTALYWYRQSLGQGPEFLIYFQGTGAADDSGLPNDRFFAVRPEGSVSTLKIQRTERGDSAVYLCASSSAPGQRAFFGQGTRLTVV.

The V call is TRBV9, the J call TRBJ2-5, with D perhaps matching TRBD1 (5 bases). The germline gives CDR1 SGDLS, CDR2 YYNGEE. V lost 3 bases and J 0 bases, leaving 15 bases between the germline ends. This CDR3 comprises 16 residues. CDR3 nucleotide sequence: TGTGCCAGCAGCGGTGGAATTGACAGATACCAAGAGACCCAGTACTTC. Its protein product is CASSGGIDRYQETQYF.

The chain is built from TRBV28 and TRBJ1-6, with 7 nucleotides matching TRBD1. There are 14 residues in the CDR3. The V gene end was trimmed by 10 bases and the J gene end by 9 bases; junction bases not matched to a gene: 12. The germline V gene has CDR1 MDHEN and CDR2 SYDVKM. The CDR3 reads CATEGRGLLSPLHF. The CDR3 region has the DNA TGTGCCACCGAAGGGAGGGGGCTACTTTCACCCCTCCACTTT.

By its share, this clone is medium-sized. The V call is TRBV14, the J call TRBJ2-7; D gene uncertain. Germline assignment: CDR1 SGHDN and CDR2 FVKESK. V lost 2 bases and J lost 2, with 7 bases in between. The CDR3 extends over 13 amino acids. CDR3 DNA: TGTGCCAGCAGCCAACGAAGCGCCTACGAGCAGTACTTC. It specifies CASSQRSAYEQYF.

The chain couples TRBV6-6 to TRBJ1-5, with a weak D call TRBD1 (5 bases). V lost 11 bases and J 9 bases, leaving 20 bases between the germline ends. The CDR3 sequence is 13 residues long. The germline V gene has CDR1 MNHNY and CDR2 SVGAGI (reference sequence). In DNA, the CDR3 is TGTGCCTGGCGATCCACCCCCCAGGGGCCCCAGCATTTT. It is translated as CAWRSTPQGPQHF.

The V call is TRBV18, the J call TRBJ1-5; D is unresolved. With 5 bases removed from V and 3 bases from J, the gap between germline ends came to 8 bases. CDR1 is KGHSH and CDR2 is LQKENI in the germline V gene. The CDR3 runs 13 residues. Written as DNA, the CDR3 is TGTGCCAGCTCAGCTACAAACAATCAGCCCCAGCATTTT. This encodes CASSATNNQPQHF. Looking up the rest from reference TRBV18 and TRBJ1-5 gives the full variable domain: NAGVMQNPRHLVRRRGQEARLRCSPMKGHSHVYWYRQLPEEGLKFMVYLQKENIIDESGMPKERFSAEFPKEGPSILRIQQVVRGDSAAYFCASSATNNQPQHFGDGTRLSIL.

V is TRBV29-1 and J is TRBJ1-1, with D uncertain. CDR1 and CDR2 from the germline V gene are SQVTM and ANQGSEA. The CDR3 spans 12 residues. V lost 4 bases, J lost 4 bases, and 10 bases lay in between. CDR3 sequence (DNA): TGCAGCGTTGTAACCTCGGGCACTGAAGCTTTCTTT. Protein: CSVVTSGTEAFF.

The CDR3 loop reads CASSPLSGGWQPQHF. Here the CDR3 DNA reads TGTGCCAGCTCACCACTATCTGGAGGTTGGCAGCCCCAGCATTTT. The chain couples TRBV18 to TRBJ1-5; D is unresolved. The germline V gene has CDR1 KGHSH and CDR2 LQKENI. V was cut by 1 base and J by 7 bases, with 14 bases left in between. The CDR3 length is 15 residues.

This clone was seen a handful of times. V gene TRBV19 combines with J gene TRBJ1-1, with D unresolved. The germline V and J ends were trimmed by 3 bases and 3 bases, with 11 bases remaining between them. The CDR3 consists of 14 residues. CDR1 LNHDA and CDR2 SQIVND come from the germline V gene (reference sequence). This CDR3 reads CASSMQSWDTEAFF. As DNA, the CDR3 is TGTGCCAGTAGTATGCAAAGTTGGGACACTGAAGCTTTCTTT. The complete variable domain, with remaining parts taken from reference TRBV19 and TRBJ1-1, reads DGGITQSPKYLFRKEGQNVTLSCEQNLNHDAMYWYRQDPGQGLRLIYYSQIVNDFQKGDIAEGYSVSREKKESFPLTVTSAQKNPTAFYLCASSMQSWDTEAFFGQGTRLTVV.

The V and J genes are TRBV18 and TRBJ2-2, with D unresolved. The V and J ends lost 4 bases and 1 base respectively, with 4 bases between them. CDR1 is KGHSH and CDR2 is LQKENI in the germline V gene. The CDR3 is 13 residues long. Here the CDR3 DNA reads TGTGCCAGCTCACGGGTGAACACCGGGGAGCTGTTTTTT. It encodes CASSRVNTGELFF.

The V call is TRBV7-2, the J call TRBJ1-1; a weak D match, TRBD1 (6 bases). The V end was cut by 5 bases, the J end by 7 bases, with 17 bases between. Germline CDR1 and CDR2: SGHTA and FQGNSA. This CDR3 has 14 residues. Here the CDR3 reads CASSTRQVGGEAFF. In nucleotides, the CDR3 is TGTGCCAGCAGCACCAGACAGGTTGGGGGTGAAGCTTTCTTT.

The rearrangement joins TRBV5-6 to TRBJ1-1, with D unclear. V gave up 6 bases and J gave up 3 bases, with 9 bases separating them. Germline V gene sequence: CDR1 SGHDT, CDR2 YYEEEE. This CDR3 is 12 amino acids long. The CDR3 DNA follows: TGTGCCAGCACGGGTATGGACACTGAAGCTTTCTTT. It specifies CASTGMDTEAFF.

The chain links TRBV7-3 to TRBJ2-3, with 12 nucleotides matching TRBD2. The CDR3 is 16 residues long. V lost 5 bases to trimming and J lost 3 bases; unmatched junction nucleotides: 6. Germline V gives CDR1 SGHTA, CDR2 FQGTGA. Here the CDR3 reads CASSRTSGAGTDTQYF. DNA of the CDR3: TGTGCCAGCAGCCGGACTAGCGGGGCTGGGACAGATACGCAGTATTTT.

This sequence joins TRBV2 and TRBJ1-5; 7 nucleotides align to TRBD1. CDR3 length: 14 residues. Per germline, CDR1 SNHLY and CDR2 FYNNEI. After removal of 6 bases from V and 5 bases from J, the junction contained 7 bases not matched to a gene. DNA for the CDR3: TGTGCCAGCAGCGGAACAGGGGAACATCAGCCCCAGCATTTT. Amino acid sequence: CASSGTGEHQPQHF.

The chain links TRBV29-1 to TRBJ1-2; D not certain. CDR1 and CDR2 from the germline V gene are SQVTM and ANQGSEA. Trimming took off 4 bases at V and 2 bases at J, with 8 bases between the two ends. The CDR3 spans 12 residues. This CDR3 reads CSVVQDNYGYTF. The DNA of the CDR3 is TGCAGCGTTGTGCAGGACAACTATGGCTACACCTTC.

The chain joins TRBV4-3 to TRBJ2-1; perhaps TRBD2 as D (5 bases). V lost 0 bases and J lost 2, with 17 bases in between. This CDR3 spans 18 amino acids. Germline values: CDR1 LGHNA, CDR2 YSLEER. Here the CDR3 DNA reads TGCGCCAGCAGCCAAGATCTAGCACCCCTCGGAGCCTACAATGAGCAGTTCTTC. It translates to CASSQDLAPLGAYNEQFF.

The gene calls are TRBV29-1 and TRBJ1-2, with D unclear. V lost 5 bases, J lost 2 bases, and 12 bases lay in between. The CDR3 covers 13 residues. CDR1 is SQVTM, CDR2 ANQGSEA, per germline. CDR3 residues: CSVFLVTNYGYTF. The CDR3 DNA is TGCAGCGTTTTTTTGGTAACAAACTATGGCTACACCTTC.

V and J are TRBV9 and TRBJ1-6; D is unresolved. The CDR3 covers 13 residues. Germline CDR1 is SGDLS and CDR2 is YYNGEE. Trimming stripped 0 bases from V and 10 bases from J, with 8 bases between. The CDR3: CASSVGSDSPLHF. The CDR3 DNA is TGTGCCAGCAGCGTAGGGTCTGACTCACCCCTCCACTTT.

Relative to its sample, this clone is medium-sized. Here the CDR3 DNA reads TGTGCCACCAGAACAGGGGGCGGTGAAGCTTTCTTT. Residues: CATRTGGGEAFF. V gene TRBV15 combines with J gene TRBJ1-1; TRBD1 agrees at 9 bases. The V gene's germline CDR1 is LNHNV and CDR2 YYDKDF (reference sequence). After removal of 6 bases from V and 7 bases from J, the junction contained 3 bases not matched to a gene. CDR3 length: 12 amino acids.

The J gene is TRBJ1-6, the V gene TRBV2; D is possibly TRBD1 (5 bases). Trimming pared 10 bases from V and 7 bases from J, leaving 14 bases between. Germline V gene data show CDR1 as SNHLY and CDR2 as FYNNEI. The CDR3 sequence is 13 residues long. CDR3 residues: CATGDEGNSPLHF. In DNA, the CDR3 is TGTGCCACCGGAGATGAGGGGAATTCACCCCTCCACTTT.

CDR3 in DNA: TGTGCCAGCAAAAAAAACCCAGGGAGCTCCTACGAGCAGTACTTC. Its protein product is CASKKNPGSSYEQYF. V and J are TRBV28 and TRBJ2-7; D possibly uses TRBD1 or TRBD2 (5 bases each). Germline V gene sequence: CDR1 MDHEN, CDR2 SYDVKM. Trimming removed 7 bases at V and 0 bases at J, with 16 bases between. The CDR3 contains 15 residues.

This CDR3 reads CASSLGAVLRGGEKLFF. CDR3 nucleotide sequence: TGTGCCAGCAGCTTAGGGGCTGTTCTAAGGGGAGGTGAAAAACTGTTTTTT. The chain couples TRBV7-9 to TRBJ1-4, with D possibly being TRBD1 (5 bases). This CDR3 is 17 amino acids long. Germline V gene sequence: CDR1 SEHNR, CDR2 FQNEAQ (reference sequence). Trimming took 1 base from V and 7 from J, leaving 19 bases between them.